The source of this T cell receptor beta chain is a study of T-cell reconstitution after alpha-beta-depleted transplantation in children. Trimming took off 1 base at V and 2 bases at J, with 11 bases between the two ends. Germline lookup yields CDR1 KGHSH and CDR2 LQKENI. This CDR3 has 15 residues. Unique molecular identifiers featured in how the TCRbeta library was prepared. TCRdb recomputed calls from the PCR reads with MiXCR, one row per CDR3 protein. The data contain 230,000 or so distinct CDR3 sequences, approximately 9.8% of them singletons. This clonotype was seen a handful of times. The chain is built from TRBV18 and TRBJ2-5, with D perhaps matching TRBD1 (6 bases). The starting material was PBMCs from the stem cell graft donor, obtained from the stem cell graft. This clonotype was sampled from a human donor who donated a stem cell graft to a child with SCID. The CDR3 protein is CASSPQGGQQETQYF. CDR3 bases: TGTGCCAGCTCACCACAAGGGGGTCAACAAGAGACCCAGTACTTC.